The entry below gives a single TCR beta chain sequence along with its context. The antigen remains unidentified. The J segment lost 5 bases and the V segment lost 1 base, leaving 6 bases of the junction unmatched. This CDR3 region has 15 residues. The germline CDR1 and CDR2 sequences are SGHKS and YYEKEE (reference sequence). This sample was included in a study of shared clonotypes between healthy human individuals. Whole-study results and caveats: Approximately 4.5% was the fraction of naive CD4 clonotypes found shared across several donors.

Sequencing was performed with immunoSEQ multiplex PCR; in TCRdb, only in-frame clones are kept and a portion is missing. The sample holds around 1.1 million clones, approximately 78% seen once. This clonotype was sampled from a man between 18 and 29 years old in good health. Some clones in this sample may be carry-over from other donors' samples. The rearrangement joins TRBV5-5 to TRBJ2-7, with TRBD2 identical over 10 bases. Sequenced sample: memory CD4+ T cells from PBMCs. The subset was: CD45RA-negative fraction. Here the CDR3 reads CASSLRSGRGHEQYF. The CDR3 nucleotides are TGTGCCAGCAGCTTGAGGAGCGGGAGGGGACACGAGCAGTACTTC.